Shown below are 6 T cell receptor beta chains from a single sample sequenced in a study of blood T cell repertoires in COVID-19. The assay was immunoSEQ multiplex PCR, and TCRdb's table has in-frame clones only and misses some. The profile shows roughly 330,000 clones, roughly 86% of them singletons. Sequenced sample: PBMCs or T cells enriched from blood (not recorded which). These receptor sequences come from a woman in her twenties or thirties who had recovered from COVID-19.

The chain joins TRBV28 to TRBJ2-7; 9 bases map to TRBD1. The CDR3 runs 14 residues. Germline CDR1 is MDHEN and CDR2 is SYDVKM. V lost 4 bases, J lost 2 bases, and 3 bases stayed unmatched. The CDR3 protein is CASSSGQGPYEQYF. CDR3 nucleotide sequence: TGTGCCAGCAGTTCGGGACAGGGACCCTACGAGCAGTACTTC. The full variable domain, its missing parts supplied by reference TRBV28 and TRBJ2-7, is DVKVTQSSRYLVKRTGEKVFLECVQDMDHENMFWYRQDPGLGLRLIYFSYDVKMKEKGDIPEGYSVSREKKERFSLILESASTNQTSMYLCASSSGQGPYEQYFGPGTRLTVT.

This rearrangement joins TRBV6-1 to TRBJ1-2; TRBD1 matches 9 bases. The CDR3 covers 14 residues. Germline assignment: CDR1 MNHNS and CDR2 SASEGT. J was trimmed by 8 bases and V by 3 bases; bases with no gene match: 7. The CDR3 DNA sequence: TGTGCCAGCAGTGAGCACAGGGGGCAGTCAGGCTACACCTTC. Its translation is CASSEHRGQSGYTF.

The chain couples TRBV27 to TRBJ1-1; weak D call: TRBD1 (6 bases). V was shortened by 5 bases and J by 1 base, with 11 bases between the two germline ends. Germline lookup yields CDR1 MNHEY and CDR2 SMNVEV (reference sequence). The CDR3 runs 14 residues. For the CDR3, the DNA is TGTGCCAGCAGTCCAGACAGGAGGAACACTGAAGCTTTCTTT. Its protein product is CASSPDRRNTEAFF.

The chain uses TRBV9 and TRBJ1-2; a possible D gene is TRBD1 (6 bases). Germline assignment: CDR1 SGDLS and CDR2 YYNGEE. The V end was cut by 0 bases, the J end by 3 bases, with 15 bases between. This CDR3 comprises 16 residues. The CDR3 spells CASSVGATGGDYGYTF. CDR3 in DNA: TGTGCCAGCAGCGTAGGGGCGACAGGTGGGGACTATGGCTACACCTTC. The full variable domain, in which reference TRBV9 and TRBJ1-2 provide the parts outside the CDR3, is DSGVTQTPKHLITATGQRVTLRCSPRSGDLSVYWYQQSLDQGLQFLIQYYNGEERAKGNILERFSAQQFPDLHSELNLSSLELGDSALYFCASSVGATGGDYGYTFGSGTRLTVV.

This clone was counted between two and nine times. The chain combines TRBV5-4 with TRBJ2-7; 9 nucleotides agree with TRBD2. Germline-derived CDR1 and CDR2 are SGHNT and YYREEE (reference sequence). With V trimmed by 4 bases and J by 3 bases, 5 bases remained unmatched. This CDR3 comprises 14 residues. The CDR3 region is CASSAELAGYEQYF. DNA for the CDR3: TGTGCCAGCAGCGCCGAACTAGCGGGCTACGAGCAGTACTTC.

The J gene is TRBJ1-2, the V gene TRBV29-1; 7 bases are a match to TRBD1. Germline lookup yields CDR1 SQVTM and CDR2 ANQGSEA. The CDR3 runs 14 residues. Germline trimming cut 7 bases from V and 1 base from J; bases unmatched to any gene: 9. The CDR3 region has the DNA TGCAGCGCCGTCGGGACAGAGGATAACTATGGCTACACCTTC. The encoded protein is CSAVGTEDNYGYTF.